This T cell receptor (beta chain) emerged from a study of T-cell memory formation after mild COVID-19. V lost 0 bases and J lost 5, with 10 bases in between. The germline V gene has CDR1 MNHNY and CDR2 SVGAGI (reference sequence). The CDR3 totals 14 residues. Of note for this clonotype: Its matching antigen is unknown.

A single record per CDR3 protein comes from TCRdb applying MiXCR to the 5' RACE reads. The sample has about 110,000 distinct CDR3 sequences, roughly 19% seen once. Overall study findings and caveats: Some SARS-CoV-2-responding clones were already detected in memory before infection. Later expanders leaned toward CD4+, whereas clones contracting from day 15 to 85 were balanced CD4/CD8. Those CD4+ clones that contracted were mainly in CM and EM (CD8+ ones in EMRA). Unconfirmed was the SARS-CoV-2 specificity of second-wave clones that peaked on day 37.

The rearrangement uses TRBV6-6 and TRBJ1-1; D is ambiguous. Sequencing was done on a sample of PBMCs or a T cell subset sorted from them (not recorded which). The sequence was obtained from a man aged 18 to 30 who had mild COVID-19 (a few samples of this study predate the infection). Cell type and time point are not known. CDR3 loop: CASSYSWRATEAFF. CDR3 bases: TGTGCCAGCAGTTACTCGTGGAGGGCGACTGAAGCTTTCTTT.